The TCR beta chain described here comes from a study of cytomegalovirus exposure and HLA in healthy donors. The primer mix had 60 Vbeta and 13 Jbeta primers. Produced via immunoSEQ multiplex PCR; TCRdb's table is partial and in-frame only. This sample's table has roughly 140,000 clones. Material for sequencing was PBMCs. The TCR sequence derives from a male donor in good health and CMV-seronegative.

CDR3 bases: TGCAGCCAAATCACGGGGGTTGATGGCTACACCTTC. Protein product: CSQITGVDGYTF. The rearrangement uses TRBV29-1 and TRBJ1-2; a possible D gene is TRBD1 (5 bases). V gave up 8 bases and J gave up 6 bases, with 16 bases separating them. Germline V gene sequence: CDR1 SQVTM, CDR2 ANQGSEA. This CDR3 comprises 12 residues.